What follows describes a single T cell receptor beta chain. Its antigen is still unknown. Germline loops: CDR1 SGHVS, CDR2 FQNEAQ. CDR3 size: 14 residues. Trimming stripped 1 base from V and 0 bases from J, with 6 bases between. The data were obtained in a study of tumor-infiltrating lymphocytes in localized non-small cell lung cancer. As for the study in general: Patients included smokers and never-smokers with various histologies, some sampled after neoadjuvant chemotherapy. Each patient gave resected tumor and non-adjacent uninvolved lung tissue.

Overall study findings and caveats: Technical variation could not be separated from intratumor heterogeneity here. Higher tumor T cell infiltration than in uninvolved lung was supported by TCRbeta sequencing.

Measured with immunoSEQ multiplex PCR; TCRdb has only the in-frame clones, and not every one. The table lists under 15,000 clones, 75% to 90% of them singletons. The V call is TRBV7-8, the J call TRBJ1-1; D uncertain. The clonotype was recovered from a human donor with non-small cell lung cancer. The specimen sequenced was uninvolved lung tissue not adjacent to the tumor. CDR3 DNA sequence: TGTGCCAGCAGCTTAGTTGGGATGAACACTGAAGCTTTCTTT. It is translated as CASSLVGMNTEAFF.